This TCR beta chain was sequenced for a study of blood T cell repertoires in COVID-19. Study details: PBMCs, B-cell-depleted T cells, or T cells were the source of the cDNA or gDNA that made up the material.

The authors' processing: Estimation of nucleated cell counts was performed using reference gene primer amplification. Some clones are missing from TCRdb's copy, which holds only in-frame ones; the method was immunoSEQ multiplex PCR. V and J calls and clone size follow that table, whereas D and trimming were derived from the DNA. The sample contains 220,000 or so clones, around 89% of which appear only once. There are 12 residues in the CDR3. The germline gives CDR1 MDHEN, CDR2 SYDVKM. Trimming stripped 5 bases from V and 2 bases from J, with 4 bases between. This study enrolled people aged roughly 18 to 100 from around 26 US geographic areas. Researchers sorted participants into cohorts using their self-reported clinical history.

This TCR was recovered from a man aged 45 to 65 who had been exposed to COVID-19. The sequenced sample was PBMCs or T cells enriched from blood (not recorded which). This chain uses TRBV28 with TRBJ2-1; D uncertain. The CDR3 is CASSSAYNEQFF. DNA of the CDR3: TGTGCCAGCAGTAGCGCCTACAATGAGCAGTTCTTC.